The entry that follows covers one TCR beta chain sequence. Its antigen is still unknown. This entry is derived from a study of T cell repertoires in cytomegalovirus infection. Study as a whole: Selected CMV epitopes included recently identified HLA-C-restricted ones as well as well-studied HLA-B-restricted ones.

TCRdb called the reads again in MiXCR, with one record for every CDR3 protein. The sample holds about 920,000 distinct CDR3 sequences, roughly 30% seen once. The CDR3 has 15 residues. The ends were cut back, 1 base at V and 4 bases at J, with 13 bases in the middle. Germline V gives CDR1 SGHVT, CDR2 SQSDAQ. The sequences come from cultured CD8+ T cells from PBMCs, collected from culture after CMV antigen stimulation. The chain uses TRBV7-4 and TRBJ1-1; D is undetermined. The sequence derives from a human donor in good health (CMV status not recorded). Some clones in this sample may be carry-over from other donors' samples. As DNA, the CDR3 is TGTGCCAGCAGCTTAGAATGGGGATCCGTCACTGAAGCTTTCTTT. Protein sequence: CASSLEWGSVTEAFF.